Presented here are 18 T cell receptor beta chains from one specimen sequenced in a study of radiotherapy plus CTLA-4 blockade in lung cancer. Profiled with immunoSEQ multiplex PCR; TCRdb holds only in-frame clones, not every one. The sample records 70,000 to 90,000 clones, about 80% being singletons. Sequences were derived from peripheral blood, sampled from a patient treated with radiotherapy plus ipilimumab. The origin of the receptors is a human donor with non-small cell lung cancer who had stable disease on radiotherapy plus ipilimumab.

The chain employs TRBV7-9 and TRBJ1-1; the D gene is possibly TRBD1 (5 bases). Between the trimmed V and J ends, which lost 7 bases and 3 bases, there was a span of 15 bases. Germline V gene lookup returns CDR1 SEHNR and CDR2 FQNEAQ (reference sequence). This CDR3 is 14 amino acids long. CDR3: CASIRGTSDTEAFF. The CDR3 nucleotides are TGTGCCAGCATCCGAGGGACTTCGGACACTGAAGCTTTCTTT.

This clone showed up just once. This chain joins TRBV5-1 and TRBJ1-2; unclear D gene. CDR1 is SGHRS, CDR2 YFSETQ, per germline. There are 12 residues in the CDR3. The V gene lost 0 bases and the J gene lost 2 bases, with 2 bases spanning the gap. The CDR3 loop reads CASSLGNYGYTF. The CDR3 coding sequence is TGCGCCAGCAGCTTGGGCAACTATGGCTACACCTTC.

The chain carries TRBV2 and TRBJ1-2, with D hard to call. V dropped 5 bases and J dropped 5 bases, with 18 bases sitting between them. CDR3 length equals 15 residues. The germline CDR1 and CDR2 sequences are SNHLY and FYNNEI. This CDR3 is CASSPSRLLEYGYTF. For the CDR3, the DNA is TGTGCCAGCAGTCCTTCCAGGCTCCTTGAATATGGCTACACCTTC.

This CDR3 is CASLRTGNSYNSPLHF. CDR3 bases: TGTGCCAGTTTACGGACAGGCAACTCCTATAATTCACCCCTCCACTTT. V is TRBV19 and J is TRBJ1-6, with 7 bases that match TRBD1. CDR1 and CDR2 (germline): LNHDA, SQIVND (reference sequence). V shed 8 bases and J 0 bases; nucleotides not matched to a gene: 7. The CDR3 contains 16 residues.

The chain is built from TRBV7-9 and TRBJ2-5; the D is unclear. Trimming removed 0 bases from V and 2 bases from J, with 1 base in between. This CDR3 comprises 12 residues. The germline CDR1 and CDR2 sequences are SEHNR and FQNEAQ (reference sequence). This chain's CDR3 is CASSLAQETQYF. The CDR3, as DNA: TGTGCCAGCAGCTTAGCGCAAGAGACCCAGTACTTC.

The CDR3 here is CASTPLQGSNYGYTF. As DNA, the CDR3 is TGTGCCTCCACACCCCTGCAGGGGAGTAACTATGGCTACACCTTC. This sequence joins TRBV30 and TRBJ1-2; D possibly corresponds to TRBD1 (6 bases). Trimming left V 7 bases short and J 1 base short, with 19 bases between. This CDR3 is 15 amino acids long. Germline V lookup: CDR1 GTSNPN, CDR2 SVGIG (reference sequence).

The chain has TRBV5-1 and TRBJ2-2; 8 bases map to TRBD1. J gave up 4 bases and V 3 bases, and 2 bases lay outside the gene matches. This CDR3 contains 14 residues. CDR1 and CDR2 from the germline V gene are SGHRS and YFSETQ. The CDR3 nucleotides are TGCGCCAGCAGCTCGGGACAGGTCACCGGGGAGCTGTTTTTT. Encoded protein: CASSSGQVTGELFF.

This sequence joins TRBV5-1 and TRBJ2-7, with D possibly matching TRBD2 (6 bases). From germline, CDR1 is SGHRS and CDR2 YFSETQ. The CDR3 extends over 15 amino acids. Trimming stripped 5 bases from V and 2 bases from J, with 17 bases between. This chain's CDR3 is CASREGPGRTYEQYF. CDR3 nucleotides: TGCGCCAGCAGGGAGGGTCCGGGACGGACCTACGAGCAGTACTTC.

V usage is TRBV7-8 and J usage is TRBJ2-1, with 9 bases that match TRBD2. CDR3 length: 15 amino acids. Germline V gene sequence: CDR1 SGHVS, CDR2 FQNEAQ. The J segment lost 3 bases and the V segment lost 5 bases, leaving 5 bases of the junction unmatched. CDR3 sequence reads: CASSQLAGNYNEQFF. CDR3 nucleotide sequence: TGTGCCAGCAGCCAACTAGCGGGCAACTACAATGAGCAGTTCTTC.

V gene TRBV19 combines with J gene TRBJ2-1; D is uncertain. The germline gives CDR1 LNHDA, CDR2 SQIVND (reference sequence). The CDR3 contains 12 residues. V was shortened by 3 bases and J by 9 bases, with 9 bases between the two germline ends. The CDR3 protein is CASSISLTEQFF. The DNA of the CDR3 is TGTGCCAGTAGTATTAGTCTGACTGAGCAGTTCTTC. Full variable domain (missing parts from reference TRBV19 and TRBJ2-1): DGGITQSPKYLFRKEGQNVTLSCEQNLNHDAMYWYRQDPGQGLRLIYYSQIVNDFQKGDIAEGYSVSREKKESFPLTVTSAQKNPTAFYLCASSISLTEQFFGPGTRLTVL.

The chain links TRBV28 to TRBJ1-1; 12 bases agree with TRBD1. V shed 5 bases and J 11 bases; nucleotides not matched to a gene: 15. CDR1 and CDR2 (germline): MDHEN, SYDVKM. CDR3 length: 16 amino acids. CDR3 amino acids: CASSTPLRDRGLEAFF. DNA of the CDR3: TGTGCCAGCAGTACCCCCCTCCGGGACAGGGGGCTTGAGGCTTTCTTT.

The V and J genes are TRBV7-8 and TRBJ1-4; 7 nucleotides match TRBD1. The V segment lost 2 bases and the J segment 0 bases; nucleotides outside the gene matches: 0. CDR1 SGHVS and CDR2 FQNEAQ come from the germline V gene. CDR3 size: 15 residues. The DNA of the CDR3 is TGTGCCAGCAGCTTACAGGGGGCAACTAATGAAAAACTGTTTTTT. It is translated as CASSLQGATNEKLFF.

The chain has TRBV30 and TRBJ2-1; a weak D match, TRBD1 (6 bases). Germline CDR1 is GTSNPN and CDR2 is SVGIG (reference sequence). This CDR3 has 14 residues. Trimming pared 2 bases from V and 9 bases from J, leaving 17 bases between. The CDR3 nucleotides are TGTGCCTGGAGTCACCAGGACAGTTTACCTGAGCAGTTCTTC. Encoded protein: CAWSHQDSLPEQFF.

The chain links TRBV7-8 to TRBJ2-3, with D unresolved. The germline V gene has CDR1 SGHVS and CDR2 FQNEAQ. Deletions cut 1 base from V and 1 base from J, with 12 bases between. This CDR3 contains 16 residues. CDR3 DNA: TGTGCCAGCAGCTTAGGAAGTACGGTAGGCACAGATACGCAGTATTTT. It yields the protein CASSLGSTVGTDTQYF.

As DNA, the CDR3 is TGTGCCAGCAGTTCTCAGGGGGCAGATACGCAGTATTTT. This codes for CASSSQGADTQYF. This chain links TRBV6-6 with TRBJ2-3; 7 bases fit TRBD1. The junction had 2 bases not matched to a gene; V was cut back by 4 bases and J by 4 bases. Germline V gene data show CDR1 as MNHNY and CDR2 as SVGAGI (reference sequence). This CDR3 is 13 amino acids long.

The chain employs TRBV28 and TRBJ1-6; 10 nucleotides line up with TRBD1. This CDR3 is 17 amino acids long. CDR1 MDHEN and CDR2 SYDVKM come from the germline V gene. V shed 1 base and J 7 bases; nucleotides not matched to a gene: 7. The CDR3 here is CASSLSTGGLRNSPLHF. The DNA of the CDR3 is TGTGCCAGCAGTTTATCGACAGGGGGCCTTCGGAATTCACCCCTCCACTTT.

The chain recombines TRBV11-2 with TRBJ1-5; maybe TRBD1 (5 bases). The length of the CDR3 is 14 residues. Looked up from germline, CDR1 is SGHAT and CDR2 is FQNNGV. With 5 bases removed from V and 7 bases from J, the gap between germline ends came to 15 bases. The CDR3 protein is CASSRGGNRQPQHF. CDR3 nucleotides: TGTGCCAGCAGCCGGGGGGGGAACCGACAGCCCCAGCATTTT.

The rearrangement links TRBV2 to TRBJ2-7; 7 positions agree with TRBD1. V lost 7 bases to trimming and J lost 2 bases; unmatched junction nucleotides: 11. CDR1 SNHLY and CDR2 FYNNEI come from the germline V gene. CDR3 length equals 15 residues. CDR3 nucleotide sequence: TGTGCCAGCAAGGGAAACGCCGGGACAGCCTACGAGCAGTACTTC. This sequence encodes CASKGNAGTAYEQYF.